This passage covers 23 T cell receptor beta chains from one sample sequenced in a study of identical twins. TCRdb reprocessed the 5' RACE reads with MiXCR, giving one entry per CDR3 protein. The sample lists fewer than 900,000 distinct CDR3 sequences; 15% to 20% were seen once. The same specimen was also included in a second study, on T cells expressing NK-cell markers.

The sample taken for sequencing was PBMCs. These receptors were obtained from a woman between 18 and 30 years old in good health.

CDR3 nucleotides: TGTGCCAGCAGCTTGACCGGGACAGGCAGAAACATTCAGTACTTC. This codes for CASSLTGTGRNIQYF. This chain joins TRBV7-2 and TRBJ2-4, with 8 bases matching TRBD1. V dropped 3 bases and J dropped 6; count of bases not matched to a gene: 7. The CDR3 covers 15 residues. Per germline, CDR1 SGHTA and CDR2 FQGNSA.

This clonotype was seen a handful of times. CDR3 protein: CSARATYEQYF. The DNA of the CDR3 is TGCAGTGCTAGAGCTACCTACGAGCAGTACTTC. This chain connects TRBV20-1 to TRBJ2-7; D uncertain. CDR3 length: 11 residues. Trimming took off 1 base at V and 2 bases at J, with 3 bases between the two ends. Looked up from germline, CDR1 is DFQATT and CDR2 is SNEGSKA (reference sequence).

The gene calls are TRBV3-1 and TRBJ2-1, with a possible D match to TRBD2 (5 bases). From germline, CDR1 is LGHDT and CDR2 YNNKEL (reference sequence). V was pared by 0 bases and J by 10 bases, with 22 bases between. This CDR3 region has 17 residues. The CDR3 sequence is CASSQDRRGGGEEEQFF. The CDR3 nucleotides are TGTGCCAGCAGCCAAGATCGCCGAGGAGGAGGAGAGGAAGAGCAGTTCTTC.

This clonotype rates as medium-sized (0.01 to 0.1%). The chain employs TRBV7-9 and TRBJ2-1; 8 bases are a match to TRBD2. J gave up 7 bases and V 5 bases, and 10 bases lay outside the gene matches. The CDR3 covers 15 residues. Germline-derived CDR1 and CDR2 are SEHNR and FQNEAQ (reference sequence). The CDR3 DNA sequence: TGTGCCAGCAGCGGGACCGGGACTAGGGTGAATGAGCAGTTCTTC. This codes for CASSGTGTRVNEQFF.

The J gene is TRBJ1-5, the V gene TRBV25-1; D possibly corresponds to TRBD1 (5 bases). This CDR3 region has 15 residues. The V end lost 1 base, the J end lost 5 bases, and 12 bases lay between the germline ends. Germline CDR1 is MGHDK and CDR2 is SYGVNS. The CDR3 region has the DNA TGTGCCAGCAGTGAATTAACGACAGTTCATCAGCCCCAGCATTTT. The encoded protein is CASSELTTVHQPQHF.

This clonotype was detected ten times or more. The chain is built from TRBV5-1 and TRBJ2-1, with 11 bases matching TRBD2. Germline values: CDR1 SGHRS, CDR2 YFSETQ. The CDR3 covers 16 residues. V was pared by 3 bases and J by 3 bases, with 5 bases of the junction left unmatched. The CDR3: CASSSGTSGFYNEQFF. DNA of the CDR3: TGCGCCAGCAGCTCTGGGACTAGCGGATTCTACAATGAGCAGTTCTTC.

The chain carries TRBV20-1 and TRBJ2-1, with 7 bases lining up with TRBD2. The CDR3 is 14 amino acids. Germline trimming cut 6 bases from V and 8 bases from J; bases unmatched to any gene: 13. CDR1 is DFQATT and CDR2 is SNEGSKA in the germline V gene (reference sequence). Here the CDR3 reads CSARREYPVDEQFF. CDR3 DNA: TGCAGTGCCCGGCGGGAGTACCCAGTTGATGAGCAGTTCTTC.

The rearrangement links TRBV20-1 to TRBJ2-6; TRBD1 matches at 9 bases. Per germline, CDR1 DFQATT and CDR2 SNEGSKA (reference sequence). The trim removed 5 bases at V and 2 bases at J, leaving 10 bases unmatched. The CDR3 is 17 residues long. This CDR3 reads CSALQFGTGTGANVLTF. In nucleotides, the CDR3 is TGCAGTGCTCTGCAGTTTGGGACAGGGACTGGGGCCAACGTCCTGACTTTC.

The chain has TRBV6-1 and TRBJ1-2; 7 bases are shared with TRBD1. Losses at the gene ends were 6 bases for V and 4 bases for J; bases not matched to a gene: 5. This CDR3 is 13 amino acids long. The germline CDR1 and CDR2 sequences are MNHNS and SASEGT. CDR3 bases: TGTGCCAGCAGGCTCGGGACAGCCTATGGCTACACCTTC. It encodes CASRLGTAYGYTF.

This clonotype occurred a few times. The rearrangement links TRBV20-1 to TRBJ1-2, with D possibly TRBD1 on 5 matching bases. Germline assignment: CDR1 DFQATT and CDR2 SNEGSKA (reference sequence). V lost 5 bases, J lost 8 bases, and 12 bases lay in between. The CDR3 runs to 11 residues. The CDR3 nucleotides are TGCAGTGCTCTACGGGGGATGGGCTACACCTTC. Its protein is CSALRGMGYTF.

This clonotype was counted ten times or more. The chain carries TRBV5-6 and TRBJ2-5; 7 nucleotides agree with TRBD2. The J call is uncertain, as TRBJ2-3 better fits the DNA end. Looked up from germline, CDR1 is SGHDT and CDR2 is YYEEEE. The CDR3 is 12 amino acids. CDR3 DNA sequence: TGTGCCAGCAGCTTAGGGCGGGGGACGCAGTATTTT. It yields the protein CASSLGRGTQYF.

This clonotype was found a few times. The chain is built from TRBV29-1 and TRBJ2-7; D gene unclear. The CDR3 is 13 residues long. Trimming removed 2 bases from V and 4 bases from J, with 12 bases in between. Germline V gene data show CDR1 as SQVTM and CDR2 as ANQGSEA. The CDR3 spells CSVEQAGYYEQYF. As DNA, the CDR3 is TGCAGCGTTGAACAGGCTGGGTATTACGAGCAGTACTTC.

The CDR3 spells CSAARGREYTEAFF. CDR3 sequence (DNA): TGCAGCGCCGCCCGCGGACGGGAGTACACTGAAGCTTTCTTT. The chain recombines TRBV29-1 with TRBJ1-1; no definite D call. Germline lookup yields CDR1 SQVTM and CDR2 ANQGSEA. The CDR3 is 14 residues long. V lost 7 bases and J 3 bases, leaving 18 bases between the germline ends.

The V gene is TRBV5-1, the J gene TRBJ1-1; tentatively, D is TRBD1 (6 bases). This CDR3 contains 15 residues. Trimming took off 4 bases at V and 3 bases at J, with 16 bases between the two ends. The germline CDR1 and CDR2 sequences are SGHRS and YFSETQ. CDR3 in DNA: TGCGCCAGCAGCCTTCTACAGGGTAGGGACACTGAAGCTTTCTTT. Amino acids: CASSLLQGRDTEAFF.

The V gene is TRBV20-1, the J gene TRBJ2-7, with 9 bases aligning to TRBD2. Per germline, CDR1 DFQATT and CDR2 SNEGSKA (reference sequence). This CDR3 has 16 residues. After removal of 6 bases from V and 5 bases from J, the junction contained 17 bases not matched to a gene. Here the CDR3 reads CSAIQGGGAFFNEQYF. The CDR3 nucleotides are TGCAGTGCCATACAAGGCGGGGGGGCTTTCTTCAACGAGCAGTACTTC.

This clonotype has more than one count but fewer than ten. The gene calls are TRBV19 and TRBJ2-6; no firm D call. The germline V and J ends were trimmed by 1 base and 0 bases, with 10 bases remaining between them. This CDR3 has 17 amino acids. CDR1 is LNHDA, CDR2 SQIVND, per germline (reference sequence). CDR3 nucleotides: TGTGCCAGTAGTATAGTGGTAGGGTCCTCTGGGGCCAACGTCCTGACTTTC. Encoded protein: CASSIVVGSSGANVLTF.

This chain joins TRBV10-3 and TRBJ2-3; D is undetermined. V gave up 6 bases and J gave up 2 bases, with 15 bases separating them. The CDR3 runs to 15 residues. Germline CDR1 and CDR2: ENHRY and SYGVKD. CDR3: CAIRSRGEITDTQYF. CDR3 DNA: TGTGCCATCAGAAGCCGTGGTGAGATCACAGATACGCAGTATTTT.

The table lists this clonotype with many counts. The CDR3 DNA reads TGCGCCAGCAGCTTGGGACAGAACAATTCACCCCTCCACTTT. Its translation is CASSLGQNNSPLHF. This sequence joins TRBV5-1 and TRBJ1-6; TRBD1 is a possible D gene (5 bases). Looked up from germline, CDR1 is SGHRS and CDR2 is YFSETQ. The CDR3 covers 14 residues. The ends were cut back, 0 bases at V and 7 bases at J, with 8 bases in the middle.

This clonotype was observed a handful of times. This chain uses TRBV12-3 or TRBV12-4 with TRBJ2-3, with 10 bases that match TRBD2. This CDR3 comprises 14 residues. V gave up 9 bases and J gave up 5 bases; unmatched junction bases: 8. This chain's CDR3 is CASRAGGPVDTQYF. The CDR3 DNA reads TGTGCCAGTAGAGCGGGGGGGCCCGTAGATACGCAGTATTTT.

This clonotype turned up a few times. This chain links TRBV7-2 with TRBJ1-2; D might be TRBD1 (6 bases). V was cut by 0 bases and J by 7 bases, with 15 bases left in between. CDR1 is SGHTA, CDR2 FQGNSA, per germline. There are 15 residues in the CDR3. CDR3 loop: CASSLARRGVLGYTF. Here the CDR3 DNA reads TGTGCCAGCAGCTTAGCGCGCAGGGGAGTCCTTGGCTACACCTTC.

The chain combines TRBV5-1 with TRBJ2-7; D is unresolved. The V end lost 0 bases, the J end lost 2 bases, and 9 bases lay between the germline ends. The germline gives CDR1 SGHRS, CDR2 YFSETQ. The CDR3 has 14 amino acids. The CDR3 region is CASSLGSNAYEQYF. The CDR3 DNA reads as TGCGCCAGCAGCTTGGGTTCGAACGCCTACGAGCAGTACTTC.

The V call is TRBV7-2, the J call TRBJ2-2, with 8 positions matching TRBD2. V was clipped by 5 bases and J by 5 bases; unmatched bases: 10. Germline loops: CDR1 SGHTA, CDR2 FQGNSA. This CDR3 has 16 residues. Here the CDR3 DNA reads TGTGCCAGCAGCCGGGACGTCGGGGGGGTGACCGGGGAGCTGTTTTTT. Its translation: CASSRDVGGVTGELFF.

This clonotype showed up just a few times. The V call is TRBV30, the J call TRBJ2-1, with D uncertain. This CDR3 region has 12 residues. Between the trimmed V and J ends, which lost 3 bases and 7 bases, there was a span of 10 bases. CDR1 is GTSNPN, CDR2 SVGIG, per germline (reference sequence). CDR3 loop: CAWSQKRNEQFF. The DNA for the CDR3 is TGTGCCTGGAGCCAAAAACGAAATGAGCAGTTCTTC.